The subject of this entry is one T cell receptor beta chain. This clonotype showed up just a few times. What this receptor recognizes is not known. Base qualities are missing; no much larger clone stands one base away. This specimen comes from a study of patients and donors after allogeneic stem cell transplantation (dated by TCRdb to about 2020). The library came from RT-PCR. TCRdb records NextSeq 550 as the sequencer. TCRdb itself trimmed the public reads at Q25 with fastp, ran MiXCR and retained productive beta chains. All rows with the same CDR3 protein become a single entry with the most common DNA and genes. Across this sample there are approximately 61,000 distinct CDR3 sequences, with 10% to 15% seen only once. The ten largest clones capture less than 35% of the sample. This receptor was identified in a human donor who was either an allogeneic HSCT recipient or a stem cell or donor lymphocyte infusion donor (not recorded which). It is not recorded whose cells these are; they may come from a transplant donor. The sample comprised blood, either unsorted or a sorted T cell fraction (not recorded which).

This receptor carries the CDR3 CASSQGTGTGELFF. The bases are TGTGCCAGCAGCCAAGGGACAGGGACCGGGGAGCTGTTTTTT. The chain couples TRBV3-1 to TRBJ2-2; 8 junctional bases match TRBD1. From cysteine to phenylalanine, the CDR3 is 14 amino acids long. Only CDR3 DNA is held: 42 bases, read in frame from base 1. Trimming removed 1 base from V and 5 bases from J; the gene matches leave 0 bases unexplained. Taken from the germline V gene (reference sequence), the CDR1 and CDR2 loops are LGHDT and YNNKEL.